This T cell receptor (beta chain) originates from a study of T cell changes during pregnancy in multiple sclerosis. Using immunoSEQ multiplex PCR, the repertoire was profiled, and TCRdb retains in-frame clones only, with some absent. The data hold fewer than 25,000 clones, with under 95% observed a single time. Sequenced material: CD4+ T cells from peripheral blood mononuclear cells, taken in the third trimester of pregnancy. The TCR originated in a female donor in good health, enrolled as a control in a pregnancy study.

The chain's CDR3 is CASSLPGVGTTDNEQFF. The CDR3 DNA is TGTGCCAGCAGTTTACCTGGAGTGGGGACTACCGACAATGAGCAGTTCTTC. This chain joins TRBV28 and TRBJ2-1, with TRBD2 matching 7 bases. Germline loops: CDR1 MDHEN, CDR2 SYDVKM. The trim removed 2 bases at V and 5 bases at J, leaving 12 bases unmatched. The CDR3 is 17 amino acids.